What follows are 17 T cell receptor beta chains derived from one specimen sequenced in a study of CD8 T cells in Susac syndrome (dated 2019 in TCRdb). Receptors were amplified or captured by the immunoSEQ multiplex PCR assay. RNA was extracted using the RNeasy kit, and roughly 0.5 to 1 microgram was reverse transcribed with random hexamers. TCRdb itself trimmed the public reads at Q25 with fastp, ran MiXCR and retained productive beta chains. A single entry per CDR3 protein holds the most common genes and DNA from its merged rows. Recorded for this sample are 150,000 or so distinct CDR3 sequences; approximately 94% of them occurred a single time. About 0.094% of the sample lies in the top ten. Sequencing was carried out using CD4+ T cells from PBMCs. All receptors come from a human donor with multiple sclerosis.

This rearrangement joins TRBV30 to TRBJ2-5, with D perhaps being TRBD1 or TRBD2 (5 bases each). CDR1 and CDR2 from the germline V gene are GTSNPN and SVGIG (reference sequence). Trimming pared 0 bases from V and 3 bases from J, leaving 8 bases between. The CDR3 contains 13 residues. CDR3: CAWSVLGEETQYF. For the CDR3, the DNA is TGTGCCTGGAGTGTACTGGGGGAAGAGACCCAGTACTTC.

V usage is TRBV7-9 and J usage is TRBJ1-1; D is ambiguous. Germline loops: CDR1 SEHNR, CDR2 FQNEAQ (reference sequence). The V gene lost 1 base and the J gene lost 3 bases, with 15 bases spanning the gap. This CDR3 has 16 amino acids. The CDR3 bases are TGTGCCAGCAGCTTAGGGATCCGGTCGACGGACACTGAAGCTTTCTTT. The encoded protein is CASSLGIRSTDTEAFF.

This chain links TRBV12-3 or TRBV12-4 with TRBJ1-4, with D perhaps TRBD1 (5 bases). V was clipped by 3 bases and J by 6 bases, with 11 bases between them. The CDR3 runs 14 residues. The CDR3 here is CASSFGAAYEKLFF. The CDR3 DNA is TGTGCCAGCAGTTTTGGGGCAGCCTATGAAAAACTGTTTTTT.

The table lists this clonotype with a count of one. J is TRBJ2-1 and V is TRBV6-6; 8 positions agree with TRBD1. Germline V CDR1 and CDR2: MNHNY, SVGAGI (reference sequence). There are 16 residues in the CDR3. Losses at the gene ends were 6 bases for V and 4 bases for J; bases not matched to a gene: 11. The CDR3 sequence: CASSPQGQAIYNEQFF. CDR3 coding DNA: TGTGCCAGCAGCCCCCAGGGACAGGCAATATACAATGAGCAGTTCTTC.

In its sample, this clonotype was seen once. V is TRBV12-3 or TRBV12-4 and J is TRBJ2-3; 13 bases agree with TRBD2. V lost 6 bases to trimming and J lost 3 bases; unmatched junction nucleotides: 9. The CDR3 totals 17 residues. This chain's CDR3 is CASSLFWTSGGTDTQYF. Here the CDR3 DNA reads TGTGCCAGCAGCCTCTTTTGGACTAGCGGGGGTACAGATACGCAGTATTTT.

This rearrangement joins TRBV12-5 to TRBJ2-7; D gene unclear. The CDR3 loop spans 13 amino acids. The germline CDR1 and CDR2 sequences are LGHNT and FRNRAP. The V end was cut by 6 bases, the J end by 3 bases, with 12 bases between. In nucleotides, the CDR3 is TGTGCTAGTGGCCTTGGACGGATCTACGAGCAGTACTTC. This codes for CASGLGRIYEQYF.

This chain joins TRBV5-1 and TRBJ2-1, with D unclear. The length of the CDR3 is 14 residues. V shed 4 bases and J shed 10 bases, with 18 bases lying between them. Germline-derived CDR1 and CDR2 are SGHRS and YFSETQ. The DNA of the CDR3 is TGCGCCAGCAGCCCACGACGAATACTCGACGAGCAGTTCTTC. Its translation is CASSPRRILDEQFF.

The table lists this clonotype with a count of one. The J gene is TRBJ1-1, the V gene TRBV5-1; 8 bases fit TRBD1. The CDR3 is 14 amino acids. Germline V gene data show CDR1 as SGHRS and CDR2 as YFSETQ. V dropped 4 bases and J dropped 6; count of bases not matched to a gene: 8. CDR3 loop: CASSIQGVRPEAFF. CDR3 sequence (DNA): TGCGCCAGCAGCATACAGGGGGTGAGACCTGAAGCTTTCTTT.

The chain is built from TRBV6-1 and TRBJ1-1; no reliable D call. With 7 bases removed from V and 1 base from J, the gap between germline ends came to 10 bases. CDR3 length equals 13 residues. CDR1 MNHNS and CDR2 SASEGT come from the germline V gene. The DNA of the CDR3 is TGTGCCAGCATTATTGGAGGGAACACTGAAGCTTTCTTT. This translates into CASIIGGNTEAFF.

The CDR3 protein is CASSLSRGSEKLFF. The CDR3 coding sequence is TGTGCCAGCAGCTTATCCCGGGGCAGCGAAAAACTGTTTTTT. This rearrangement joins TRBV7-8 to TRBJ1-4, with a weak D call TRBD1 (5 bases). Germline V CDR1 and CDR2: SGHVS, FQNEAQ. CDR3 length equals 14 residues. Between the trimmed V and J ends, which lost 2 bases and 8 bases, there was a span of 12 bases.

CDR3 nucleotide sequence: TGTGCCTGGAGTTCTTTGGCGGGCAATCAGCCCCAGCATTTT. This gives the protein CAWSSLAGNQPQHF. The rearrangement links TRBV30 to TRBJ1-5; D is ambiguous. Germline V gene data show CDR1 as GTSNPN and CDR2 as SVGIG (reference sequence). The CDR3 is 14 residues long. V gave up 2 bases and J gave up 2 bases, with 10 bases separating them.

This clonotype was counted once. This chain links TRBV19 with TRBJ1-5; TRBD1 might be the D (5 bases). Germline loops: CDR1 LNHDA, CDR2 SQIVND (reference sequence). The CDR3 is 15 amino acids. V was trimmed by 6 bases and J by 6 bases, leaving 18 bases between them. Here the CDR3 reads CASSDGQGTSQPQHF. The CDR3, as DNA: TGTGCCAGTAGCGACGGGCAGGGAACGAGTCAGCCCCAGCATTTT.

The rearrangement uses TRBV20-1 and TRBJ2-7; D is unclear. Germline CDR1 and CDR2: DFQATT and SNEGSKA (reference sequence). V lost 0 bases, J lost 6 bases, and 12 bases lay in between. The CDR3 is 13 residues long. DNA of the CDR3: TGCAGTGCTAGAGACGGATTCTTTGGCGAGCAGTACTTC. Translated: CSARDGFFGEQYF.

The chain combines TRBV27 with TRBJ2-3; tentatively, D is TRBD2 (6 bases). Looked up from germline, CDR1 is MNHEY and CDR2 is SMNVEV (reference sequence). Trimming left V 5 bases short and J 2 bases short, with 14 bases between. This CDR3 comprises 15 residues. The CDR3 region has the DNA TGTGCCAGCAGTGCCCTAGCGAGTTACACAGATACGCAGTATTTT. It codes for CASSALASYTDTQYF.

The V and J genes are TRBV19 and TRBJ2-6; D might be TRBD1 (5 bases). The CDR3 extends over 19 amino acids. Trimming left V 3 bases short and J 4 bases short, with 22 bases between. Germline loops: CDR1 LNHDA, CDR2 SQIVND (reference sequence). Here the CDR3 DNA reads TGTGCCAGTAGTATGGTAGGCAGGGTGAGTTTGTACGGGGCCAACGTCCTGACTTTC. This gives the protein CASSMVGRVSLYGANVLTF. The full variable domain, completed using reference TRBV19 and TRBJ2-6, is DGGITQSPKYLFRKEGQNVTLSCEQNLNHDAMYWYRQDPGQGLRLIYYSQIVNDFQKGDIAEGYSVSREKKESFPLTVTSAQKNPTAFYLCASSMVGRVSLYGANVLTFGAGSRLTVL.

The rearrangement links TRBV14 to TRBJ2-1; 10 bases are shared with TRBD1. Trimming cost V 5 bases and J 12 bases; bases outside gene matches: 7. The CDR3 extends over 13 amino acids. Germline V gene data show CDR1 as SGHDN and CDR2 as FVKESK. CDR3 amino acids: CASSKGRDRGQFF. CDR3 bases: TGTGCCAGCAGCAAAGGGCGGGACAGGGGGCAGTTCTTC. Full variable domain (rest looked up from reference TRBV14 and TRBJ2-1): EAGVTQFPSHSVIEKGQTVTLRCDPISGHDNLYWYRRVMGKEIKFLLHFVKESKQDESGMPNNRFLAERTGGTYSTLKVQPAELEDSGVYFCASSKGRDRGQFFGPGTRLTVL.

The table lists this clonotype with a count of one. The V gene is TRBV5-1, the J gene TRBJ2-2; D remains ambiguous. Germline-derived CDR1 and CDR2 are SGHRS and YFSETQ. The CDR3 totals 15 residues. The V end was cut by 2 bases, the J end by 5 bases, with 13 bases between. This CDR3 reads CASSFFAAFTGELFF. As DNA, the CDR3 is TGCGCCAGCAGCTTCTTCGCAGCCTTTACCGGGGAGCTGTTTTTT. Complete variable domain (other parts from reference TRBV5-1 and TRBJ2-2): KAGVTQTPRYLIKTRGQQVTLSCSPISGHRSVSWYQQTPGQGLQFLFEYFSETQRNKGNFPGRFSGRQFSNSRSEMNVSTLELGDSALYLCASSFFAAFTGELFFGEGSRLTVL.